The 9 T cell receptor beta chains below all came from one sample that was sequenced in a study of T cells after yellow fever vaccination. One entry per CDR3 protein, called by TCRdb with MiXCR from the 5' RACE reads. The table has some 340,000 distinct CDR3 sequences, roughly a tenth seen once. The sequencing used CD4+ T cells sorted from PBMCs, collected 45 days after the yellow fever booster vaccination. These receptors were obtained from a man younger than 35 who received the YFV17D yellow fever vaccine.

This clonotype was seen ten or more times. J is TRBJ2-1 and V is TRBV11-2, with D possibly called TRBD1 or TRBD2 (5 bases each). Per germline, CDR1 SGHAT and CDR2 FQNNGV. This CDR3 region has 15 residues. Trimming took off 5 bases at V and 2 bases at J, with 13 bases between the two ends. The CDR3 reads CASSDYGGTYNEQFF. The CDR3 DNA reads as TGTGCCAGCAGCGACTATGGGGGTACCTACAATGAGCAGTTCTTC.

The V and J genes are TRBV29-1 and TRBJ2-5; 8 nucleotides line up with TRBD2. The CDR3 is 14 residues long. The ends lost 4 bases at V and 2 bases at J; junction bases unmatched: 6. Germline lookup yields CDR1 SQVTM and CDR2 ANQGSEA. This chain's CDR3 is CSVGASGRQETQYF. The CDR3 nucleotides are TGCAGCGTTGGGGCTAGCGGGCGGCAAGAGACCCAGTACTTC.

In its sample, this clonotype was seen many times. This chain joins TRBV5-1 and TRBJ2-7; 13 bases agree with TRBD2. CDR1 SGHRS and CDR2 YFSETQ come from the germline V gene. V lost 5 bases to trimming and J lost 7 bases; unmatched junction nucleotides: 9. CDR3 length equals 15 residues. As DNA, the CDR3 is TGCGCCAGCAGTTCTCCGGGACTAGCGGGGAAAGAGCAGTACTTC. Translating it yields CASSSPGLAGKEQYF.

This clonotype showed up just a few times. The CDR3 region has the DNA TGTGCCAGCAGTGAGCAGGGTTACACTGAAGCTTTCTTT. Translated, it gives CASSEQGYTEAFF. V and J are TRBV6-1 and TRBJ1-1, with TRBD1 as a possible D gene (5 bases). The CDR3 totals 13 residues. The V and J ends lost 3 bases and 3 bases respectively, with 8 bases between them. The germline CDR1 and CDR2 sequences are MNHNS and SASEGT.

This clonotype was detected a few times. The chain recombines TRBV5-6 with TRBJ2-1; perhaps TRBD1 as D (6 bases). The CDR3 runs 19 residues. Germline loops: CDR1 SGHDT, CDR2 YYEEEE. The V end was cut by 0 bases, the J end by 0 bases, with 19 bases between. Here the CDR3 reads CASSLASRWGPDSYNEQFF. For the CDR3, the DNA is TGTGCCAGCAGCTTGGCCTCCAGGTGGGGGCCTGACTCCTACAATGAGCAGTTCTTC. Variable domain in full (rest from reference TRBV5-6 and TRBJ2-1): DAGVTQSPTHLIKTRGQQVTLRCSPKSGHDTVSWYQQALGQGPQFIFQYYEEEERQRGNFPDRFSGHQFPNYSSELNVNALLLGDSALYLCASSLASRWGPDSYNEQFFGPGTRLTVL.

This clonotype was recorded a few times. The CDR3 DNA reads as TGTGCCAGCAGCCCCCCTAATCGGGCCCTTAACTATGGCTACACCTTC. Its translation is CASSPPNRALNYGYTF. The chain has TRBV7-2 and TRBJ1-2; D gene ambiguous. The V and J ends lost 5 bases and 1 base respectively, with 17 bases between them. Germline CDR1 SGHTA, CDR2 FQGNSA. The CDR3 sequence is 16 residues long.

This clonotype was counted ten times or more. This sequence joins TRBV20-1 and TRBJ1-2; D remains ambiguous. In germline, CDR1 is DFQATT, CDR2 SNEGSKA (reference sequence). V was trimmed by 1 base and J by 4 bases, leaving 7 bases between them. The CDR3 length is 12 residues. CDR3 residues: CSARVGSYGYTF. CDR3 in DNA: TGCAGTGCTAGAGTGGGCAGCTATGGCTACACCTTC.

The sample holds many counts of this clonotype. This chain uses TRBV7-9 with TRBJ2-3; 7 nucleotides align to TRBD1. Trimming removed 3 bases from V and 1 base from J; junction bases left unmatched: 1. Germline lookup yields CDR1 SEHNR and CDR2 FQNEAQ (reference sequence). There are 14 residues in the CDR3. The CDR3 region has the DNA TGTGCCAGCAGCTTTACAGGGGGCACAGATACGCAGTATTTT. Its translation: CASSFTGGTDTQYF. Complete variable domain (other parts from reference TRBV7-9 and TRBJ2-3): DTGVSQNPRHKITKRGQNVTFRCDPISEHNRLYWYRQTLGQGPEFLTYFQNEAQLEKSRLLSDRFSAERPKGSFSTLEIQRTEQGDSAMYLCASSFTGGTDTQYFGPGTRLTVL.

The table lists this clonotype with a few counts. The CDR3: CASSPKKWGAPQHF. CDR3 in DNA: TGTGCCAGCTCACCGAAGAAGTGGGGAGCGCCCCAGCATTTT. The gene calls are TRBV18 and TRBJ1-5; D call uncertain. Trimming took off 3 bases at V and 9 bases at J, with 15 bases between the two ends. The CDR3 has 14 residues. Germline assignment: CDR1 KGHSH and CDR2 LQKENI.